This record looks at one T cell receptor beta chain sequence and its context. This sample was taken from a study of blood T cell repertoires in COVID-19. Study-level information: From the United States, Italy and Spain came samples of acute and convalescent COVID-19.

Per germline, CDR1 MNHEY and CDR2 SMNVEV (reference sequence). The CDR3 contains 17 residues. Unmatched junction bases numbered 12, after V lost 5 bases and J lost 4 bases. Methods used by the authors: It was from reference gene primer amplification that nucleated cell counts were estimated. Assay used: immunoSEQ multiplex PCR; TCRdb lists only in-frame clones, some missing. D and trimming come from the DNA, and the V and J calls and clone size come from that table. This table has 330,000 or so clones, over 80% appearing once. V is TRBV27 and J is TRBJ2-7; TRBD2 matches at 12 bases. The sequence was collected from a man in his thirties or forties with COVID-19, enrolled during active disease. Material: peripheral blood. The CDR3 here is CASSTNLAGGPSYEQYF. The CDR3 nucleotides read TGTGCCAGCAGTACCAACCTAGCGGGAGGGCCTTCATACGAGCAGTACTTC.